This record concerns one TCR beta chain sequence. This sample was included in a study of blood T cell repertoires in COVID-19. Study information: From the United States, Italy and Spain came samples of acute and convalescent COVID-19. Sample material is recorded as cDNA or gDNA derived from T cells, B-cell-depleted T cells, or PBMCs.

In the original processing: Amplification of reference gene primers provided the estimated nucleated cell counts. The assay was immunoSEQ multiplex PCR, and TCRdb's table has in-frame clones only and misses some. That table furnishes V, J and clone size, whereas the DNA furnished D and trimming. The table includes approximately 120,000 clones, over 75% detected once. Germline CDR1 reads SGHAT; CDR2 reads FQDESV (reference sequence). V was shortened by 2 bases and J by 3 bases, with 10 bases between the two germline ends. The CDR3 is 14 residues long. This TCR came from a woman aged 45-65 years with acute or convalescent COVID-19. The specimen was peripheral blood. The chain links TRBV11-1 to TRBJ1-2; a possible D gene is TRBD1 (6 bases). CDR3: CASSLTGQDYGYTF. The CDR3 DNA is TGTGCCAGCAGCTTAACAGGGCAGGACTATGGCTACACCTTC. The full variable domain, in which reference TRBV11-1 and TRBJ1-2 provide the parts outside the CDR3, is EAEVAQSPRYKITEKSQAVAFWCDPISGHATLYWYRQILGQGPELLVQFQDESVVDDSQLPKDRFSAERLKGVDSTLKIQPAELGDSAMYLCASSLTGQDYGYTFGSGTRLTVV.